Listed below are T cell receptor beta chains from one sample, sequenced in a study of post-analysis software for immune sequencing data. TCRdb recomputed calls from the PCR reads with MiXCR, one row per CDR3 protein. The top ten clones hold 1.5% to 2% of a sample with roughly 600,000 distinct CDR3 sequences, 44% of them seen once. The sample comprised blood. All receptors come from a girl between 10 and 17 years old with multiple sclerosis. Both conserved end residues are part of each CDR3. D genes are given only for firm matches. Not all rows give a size; the values are once, few, many and, for expanded clones, a class.

J	V	D	size	DNA	CDR3
TRBJ1-1	TRBV7-9	TRBD1	few	TGTGCCAGCAGCAACCCGACAGGGTGGGACACTGAAGCTTTCTTT	CASSNPTGWDTEAFF
TRBJ2-1	TRBV12-3/TRBV12-4	NA	few	TGTGCCAGTACCCGGCCTCCCTACAATGAGCAGTTCTTC	CASTRPPYNEQFF
TRBJ2-7	TRBV2	TRBD1	NA	TGTGCCAGCAGAAGAGACAGGGGGGCAAACTACGAGCAGTACTTC	CASRRDRGANYEQYF
TRBJ2-5	TRBV12-3/TRBV12-4	TRBD2	NA	TGTGCCAGCACCGCTAGCGGGGAAACCCAAGAGACCCAGTACTTC	CASTASGETQETQYF
TRBJ2-5	TRBV5-1	NA	NA	TGCGCCAGCAGCTTGGGGTCTAGCAACCAAGAGACCCAGTACTTC	CASSLGSSNQETQYF
TRBJ1-2	TRBV29-1	NA	NA	TGCAGCGCCACGGGGCCGAACTATGGCTACACCTTC	CSATGPNYGYTF
TRBJ2-7	TRBV4-1	NA	few	TGCGCCAGCAGCCAAATGGCTGAGGACTACGAGCAGTACTTC	CASSQMAEDYEQYF
TRBJ2-6	TRBV10-2	NA	few	TGCGCCAGCACTGCCCGAAGCTCTGGGGCCAACGTCCTGACTTTC	CASTARSSGANVLTF
TRBJ1-2	TRBV12-3/TRBV12-4	NA	NA	TGTGCCAGCAGTAGCCGGGACCTCCGCTACACCTTC	CASSSRDLRYTF
TRBJ2-7	TRBV13	NA	NA	TGTGCCAGCAGCGTACAGCCTCGGGTCTCCTACGAGCAGTACTTC	CASSVQPRVSYEQYF
TRBJ2-5	TRBV10-2	TRBD1	few	TGCGCCAGCACAGTAAGGGACAGGGGTGAGGAGACCCAGTACTTC	CASTVRDRGEETQYF
TRBJ2-7	TRBV27	TRBD2	NA	TGTGCCAGCAGTACTACCCCCCGGGACTACGACCTGGGGGAGCAGTACTTC	CASSTTPRDYDLGEQYF
TRBJ1-2	TRBV27	TRBD1	NA	TGTGCCAGCAGCGTGGGACAGTTAGATGGCTACACCTTC	CASSVGQLDGYTF
TRBJ2-7	TRBV10-3	NA	NA	TGTGCCATCAGTGAAAGTAGTGACTACGAGCAGTACTTC	CAISESSDYEQYF
TRBJ2-7	TRBV7-9	NA	NA	TGTGCCAGCAGCTTGGGGACCGACAACTCCTACGAGCAGTACTTC	CASSLGTDNSYEQYF
TRBJ2-4	TRBV13	NA	few	TGTGCCAGCAGCTTAGAAGGTGGGGGAGCCAAAAACATTCAGTACTTC	CASSLEGGGAKNIQYF
TRBJ1-2	TRBV7-9	NA	NA	TGTGCCAGCAGCTTACGGGGTCGGGGCTACACCTTC	CASSLRGRGYTF
TRBJ2-3	TRBV27	TRBD1	NA	TGTGCCAGCGCACCGGGACAGTGGGGAGATACGCAGTATTTT	CASAPGQWGDTQYF
TRBJ1-6	TRBV12-3/TRBV12-4	NA	few	TGTGCCAGCACGTCGACCGTGTTTAATTCACCCCTCCACTTT	CASTSTVFNSPLHF
TRBJ1-1	TRBV10-3	NA	NA	TGTGCCATCACCGGGCGGGGGAACACTGAAGCTTTCTTT	CAITGRGNTEAFF
TRBJ2-3	TRBV12-3/TRBV12-4	NA	NA	TGTGCCAGCACCACTTCCCCCCTGGGTACGCAGTATTTT	CASTTSPLGTQYF
TRBJ2-3	TRBV24-1	TRBD2	NA	TGTGCCACCAGTGAAGGGGAGGGTTCGCAGTATTTT	CATSEGEGSQYF
TRBJ2-7	TRBV20-1	TRBD1	NA	TGCAGTGCTAAGGGAGCAGGGGGCTACGAGCAGTACTTC	CSAKGAGGYEQYF
TRBJ2-5	TRBV27	TRBD1	NA	TGTGCCAGCAGTTTATCCCTACCAAGGGGGCTTCCATTCGGGGAGCAGTACTTC	CASSLSLPRGLPFGEQYF
TRBJ2-7	TRBV20-1	TRBD2	few	TGCAGTGCTAAAAGGCGGGGGGGCGGGTACGAGCAGTACTTC	CSAKRRGGGYEQYF
TRBJ1-4	TRBV7-6	NA	few	TGTGCCAGCAGCCACGCGAGGTCCGGGCAGGGAGAAAAACTGTTTTTT	CASSHARSGQGEKLFF
TRBJ2-5	TRBV9	TRBD2	NA	TGTGCCAGCAGCGCTCTAGCGGGGGGAGTAGAGACCCAGTACTTC	CASSALAGGVETQYF
TRBJ2-7	TRBV7-9	TRBD1	few	TGTGCCAGCAGCCCCGGGACAGAAATAGACGAGCAGTACTTC	CASSPGTEIDEQYF
TRBJ2-3	TRBV4-2	NA	NA	TGTGCCAGCAGCCAAGATGGTGAGCGGGCCTACACAGATACGCAGTATTTT	CASSQDGERAYTDTQYF
TRBJ2-1	TRBV12-3/TRBV12-4	TRBD2	NA	TGTGCCAGCAGTTTAGGCGGAGCGGGGGTCGGCTACAATGAGCAGTTCTTC	CASSLGGAGVGYNEQFF
TRBJ2-6	TRBV5-1	NA	NA	TGCGCCAGCGGCTCGGGGGCCAACGTCCGGACTTTC	CASGSGANVRTF
TRBJ2-6	TRBV2	NA	NA	TGTGCCAGCAAGTTTGGACAGCTCTCTGGGGCCAACGTCCTGACTTTC	CASKFGQLSGANVLTF
TRBJ2-2	TRBV7-2	TRBD2	once	TGTGCCAGCAGGATGGGAGGCAGCGGGAGGTACACCGGGGAGCTGTTTTTT	CASRMGGSGRYTGELFF
TRBJ2-7	TRBV10-3	TRBD1	NA	TGTGCCATCAATTCGGGACAGGGGTTCTACGAGCAGTACTTC	CAINSGQGFYEQYF
TRBJ2-7	TRBV10-3	TRBD2	NA	TGTGCCATCAAAGGGGGTCACGGGACTAGCGACTACGAGCAGTACTTC	CAIKGGHGTSDYEQYF
TRBJ2-3	TRBV7-8	NA	few	TGTGCCAGCAGCCCACCGTTGGATACGCAGTATTTT	CASSPPLDTQYF
TRBJ2-5	TRBV18	NA	few	TGTGCCAGCTCACCACCTAGGTCAGGGTTTCAAGAGACCCAGTACTTC	CASSPPRSGFQETQYF
TRBJ2-5	TRBV12-5	NA	many	TGTGCTAGTGGTGGGGAGACCCAGTACTTC	CASGGETQYF
TRBJ2-7	TRBV2	NA	NA	TGTGCCAGCAGTGCTGAGGCGGAGCACTGCGAGCAGTACTTC	CASSAEAEHCEQYF
TRBJ2-3	TRBV12-3/TRBV12-4	NA	NA	TGTGCCAGCACGATCGGGGTGCGCACAGATACGCAGTATTTT	CASTIGVRTDTQYF
TRBJ2-7	TRBV4-1	NA	NA	TGCGCCAGCAGCCAAGAATCATCTACTACCTACGAGCAGTACTTC	CASSQESSTTYEQYF
TRBJ2-1	TRBV5-1	TRBD1	NA	TGCGCCAGCAGCCTTCATGGACAGGGGACCTACAATGAGCAGTTCTTC	CASSLHGQGTYNEQFF
TRBJ2-3	TRBV20-1	NA	NA	TGCAGTGCGGTCGAAGTGGGTACGCAGTATTTT	CSAVEVGTQYF